The 23 T cell receptor beta chains reported below all come from one sample, sequenced in a study of T-cell memory formation after mild COVID-19. TCRdb itself ran the 5' RACE reads through MiXCR, one entry per CDR3 protein. Among roughly 350,000 distinct CDR3 sequences listed, about an eighth were seen once. The sequenced sample consisted of PBMCs or a T cell subset sorted from them (not recorded which). These receptors originate from a man between 18 and 29 years old who had mild COVID-19 (a few samples of this study predate the infection). Cell type and time point are not known.

The chain combines TRBV7-6 with TRBJ2-5; 8 bases match TRBD1. CDR1 and CDR2 (germline): SGHVS, FNYEAQ. The CDR3 contains 14 residues. V was pared by 4 bases and J by 5 bases, with 6 bases of the junction left unmatched. The DNA for the CDR3 is TGTGCCAGCAGCTCCACGGGGGACAGGGAGACCCAGTACTTC. Its translation: CASSSTGDRETQYF. The complete variable domain, with remaining parts taken from reference TRBV7-6 and TRBJ2-5, reads GAGVSQSPRYKVTKRGQDVALRCDPISGHVSLYWYRQALGQGPEFLTYFNYEAQQDKSGLPNDRFSAERPEGSISTLTIQRTEQRDSAMYRCASSSTGDRETQYFGPGTRLLVL.

This clonotype has only a few counts. This chain links TRBV7-2 with TRBJ1-6; TRBD1 agrees at 8 bases. Trimming took 5 bases from V and 9 from J; bases not matched to a gene: 9. Germline V gene lookup returns CDR1 SGHTA and CDR2 FQGNSA. The CDR3 length is 15 residues. CDR3 DNA: TGTGCCAGCAGCATCGCCGGGACAGGTTTTTCACCCCTCCACTTT. Amino acids: CASSIAGTGFSPLHF.

The V and J genes are TRBV20-1 and TRBJ1-1, with D unresolved. Germline V gene data show CDR1 as DFQATT and CDR2 as SNEGSKA (reference sequence). Trimming pared 0 bases from V and 0 bases from J, leaving 14 bases between. This CDR3 region has 16 residues. CDR3 DNA: TGCAGTGCTAGAGATACGTTGTGGGCAATGAACACTGAAGCTTTCTTT. Amino acid sequence: CSARDTLWAMNTEAFF.

The V gene is TRBV7-9, the J gene TRBJ2-7; D is possibly TRBD2 (5 bases). The CDR3 extends over 15 amino acids. Germline CDR1 is SEHNR and CDR2 is FQNEAQ (reference sequence). The ends were cut back, 0 bases at V and 3 bases at J, with 12 bases in the middle. The CDR3 reads CASSLAGAVYYEQYF. CDR3 coding DNA: TGTGCCAGCAGCTTAGCGGGAGCTGTATACTACGAGCAGTACTTC.

This clonotype showed up many times. The DNA of the CDR3 is TGTGCCAGCAGCTGGGTGGATACGCAGTATTTT. It yields the protein CASSWVDTQYF. The rearrangement links TRBV5-6 to TRBJ2-3; no clear D gene. V gave up 3 bases and J gave up 6 bases, with 5 bases separating them. The CDR3 loop spans 11 amino acids. CDR1 SGHDT and CDR2 YYEEEE come from the germline V gene.

This chain links TRBV3-1 with TRBJ2-3, with 11 bases aligning to TRBD2. Germline V gene data show CDR1 as LGHDT and CDR2 as YNNKEL (reference sequence). CDR3 length equals 16 residues. Losses at the gene ends were 4 bases for V and 3 bases for J; bases not matched to a gene: 6. The CDR3 protein is CASSLTRLAGTDTQYF. The CDR3 bases are TGTGCCAGCAGCCTAACCCGACTAGCGGGGACAGATACGCAGTATTTT.

The chain employs TRBV5-4 and TRBJ2-5; 7 bases agree with TRBD1. CDR1 SGHNT and CDR2 YYREEE come from the germline V gene (reference sequence). Trimming cost V 4 bases and J 4 bases; bases outside gene matches: 7. This CDR3 comprises 14 residues. The chain's CDR3 is CASSNDRVPETQYF. In DNA, the CDR3 is TGTGCCAGCAGCAACGACAGGGTACCAGAGACCCAGTACTTC. The full variable domain, with the rest looked up from reference TRBV5-4 and TRBJ2-5, is ETGVTQSPTHLIKTRGQQVTLRCSSQSGHNTVSWYQQALGQGPQFIFQYYREEENGRGNFPPRFSGLQFPNYSSELNVNALELDDSALYLCASSNDRVPETQYFGPGTRLLVL.

In this sample, this clonotype turned up a few times. The V and J genes are TRBV5-5 and TRBJ2-7; D perhaps matches TRBD2 (6 bases). The CDR3 sequence is 16 residues long. Trimming left V 4 bases short and J 0 bases short, with 17 bases between. Germline V CDR1 and CDR2: SGHKS, YYEKEE (reference sequence). CDR3 amino acids: CASSPPDYKPSYEQYF. The CDR3 nucleotides read TGTGCCAGCAGCCCGCCGGACTATAAGCCCTCCTACGAGCAGTACTTC.

V and J are TRBV5-8 and TRBJ1-5, with unresolved D. The CDR3 runs 16 residues. V lost 4 bases and J 4 bases, leaving 18 bases between the germline ends. Germline CDR1 is SGHTS and CDR2 is YDEGEE. CDR3 loop: CASSGYLGFRNQPQHF. The DNA for the CDR3 is TGTGCCAGCAGCGGGTATCTTGGATTTCGAAATCAGCCCCAGCATTTT.

This clonotype was picked up a small number of times. The chain links TRBV27 to TRBJ1-1; a possible D gene is TRBD1 (5 bases). Germline-derived CDR1 and CDR2 are MNHEY and SMNVEV (reference sequence). Deletions cut 7 bases from V and 0 bases from J, with 18 bases between. CDR3 length equals 16 residues. This chain's CDR3 is CASKDSKRYMNTEAFF. The CDR3 bases are TGTGCCAGCAAAGACAGCAAAAGATACATGAACACTGAAGCTTTCTTT.

This clonotype was detected many times. The chain is built from TRBV20-1 and TRBJ1-1; D is uncertain. This CDR3 is 14 amino acids long. Germline-derived CDR1 and CDR2 are DFQATT and SNEGSKA (reference sequence). The ends were cut back, 5 bases at V and 3 bases at J, with 16 bases in the middle. The CDR3 region is CSAPVGLTDTEAFF. As DNA, the CDR3 is TGCAGTGCTCCGGTAGGCCTAACGGACACTGAAGCTTTCTTT.

This clonotype came up a few times. The V and J genes are TRBV7-9 and TRBJ1-1; 9 nucleotides agree with TRBD1. The CDR3 consists of 13 residues. V dropped 4 bases and J dropped 10; count of bases not matched to a gene: 7. Per the germline V gene, CDR1 is SEHNR and CDR2 is FQNEAQ (reference sequence). The CDR3 region has the DNA TGTGCCAGCAGCTACTCTCCGGGACAGGGAGCTTTCTTT. Its translation: CASSYSPGQGAFF.

The chain is built from TRBV7-9 and TRBJ2-7; D is unresolved. This CDR3 spans 14 amino acids. The V gene lost 1 base and the J gene lost 4 bases, with 11 bases spanning the gap. The germline V gene encodes CDR1 SEHNR and CDR2 FQNEAQ (reference sequence). CDR3 sequence reads: CASSLEGGRYEQYF. For the CDR3, the DNA is TGTGCCAGCAGCTTAGAGGGTGGGCGGTACGAGCAGTACTTC.

This chain links TRBV6-5 with TRBJ1-1, with unresolved D. This CDR3 spans 15 amino acids. The germline V and J ends were trimmed by 5 bases and 1 base, with 14 bases remaining between them. Germline V gene data show CDR1 as MNHEY and CDR2 as SVGAGI. CDR3 sequence: CASSRLRARNTEAFF. CDR3 in DNA: TGTGCCAGCAGTCGACTGCGCGCCAGGAACACTGAAGCTTTCTTT.

This clonotype was counted between two and nine times. This chain links TRBV5-1 with TRBJ2-5, with 11 bases lining up with TRBD2. CDR3 length equals 15 residues. Germline-derived CDR1 and CDR2 are SGHRS and YFSETQ. Trimming removed 4 bases from V and 5 bases from J; junction bases left unmatched: 7. This chain's CDR3 is CASSGTSGRRETQYF. As DNA, the CDR3 is TGCGCCAGCAGCGGGACTAGCGGACGCAGGGAGACCCAGTACTTC.

The chain employs TRBV5-1 and TRBJ2-7; 7 bases are shared with TRBD1. The CDR3 runs 14 residues. V trimming: 0 bases; J trimming: 3 bases; junction bases outside the gene matches: 3. Germline CDR1 and CDR2: SGHRS and YFSETQ. CDR3 residues: CASSLDGTDYEQYF. DNA for the CDR3: TGCGCCAGCAGCTTGGACGGGACAGACTACGAGCAGTACTTC. Combining the CDR3 with reference TRBV5-1 and TRBJ2-7 gives the whole variable domain KAGVTQTPRYLIKTRGQQVTLSCSPISGHRSVSWYQQTPGQGLQFLFEYFSETQRNKGNFPGRFSGRQFSNSRSEMNVSTLELGDSALYLCASSLDGTDYEQYFGPGTRLTVT.

This chain connects TRBV15 to TRBJ2-5, with a possible D match to TRBD1 (7 bases). V gave up 1 base and J gave up 5 bases, with 14 bases separating them. This CDR3 contains 15 residues. Germline loops: CDR1 LNHNV, CDR2 YYDKDF (reference sequence). CDR3 loop: CATSRGGRGDETQYF. The CDR3 DNA is TGTGCCACCAGCAGAGGAGGCAGGGGGGACGAGACCCAGTACTTC.

The J gene is TRBJ1-1, the V gene TRBV28; D uncertain. Trimming pared 7 bases from V and 4 bases from J, leaving 13 bases between. CDR1 and CDR2 from the germline V gene are MDHEN and SYDVKM. The CDR3 loop spans 13 amino acids. This chain's CDR3 is CASTTPGSTEAFF. The CDR3 nucleotides read TGTGCCAGCACGACCCCGGGGTCCACTGAAGCTTTCTTT.

This clonotype appeared a few times. The V and J genes are TRBV7-8 and TRBJ1-1; no reliable D call. The germline V gene encodes CDR1 SGHVS and CDR2 FQNEAQ. V lost 1 base and J lost 7, with 10 bases in between. CDR3 length: 13 amino acids. CDR3 region: CASSLGGPSEAFF. The CDR3 DNA reads as TGTGCCAGCAGCTTAGGTGGGCCCAGTGAAGCTTTCTTT.

A few counts support this clonotype. The chain combines TRBV14 with TRBJ2-2; 9 bases map to TRBD1. The CDR3 consists of 18 residues. The germline gives CDR1 SGHDN, CDR2 FVKESK. J was trimmed by 1 base and V by 3 bases; bases with no gene match: 9. CDR3 amino acids: CASSQYTTGGLNTGELFF. The CDR3 DNA reads as TGTGCCAGCAGCCAGTACACAACAGGGGGCTTGAACACCGGGGAGCTGTTTTTT.

The rearrangement links TRBV7-9 to TRBJ2-3; no reliable D call. The germline gives CDR1 SEHNR, CDR2 FQNEAQ (reference sequence). Trimming left V 0 bases short and J 3 bases short, with 4 bases between. This CDR3 is built from 13 residues. The CDR3 sequence is CASSLALTDTQYF. The CDR3 DNA follows: TGTGCCAGCAGCTTAGCCCTGACAGATACGCAGTATTTT.

The chain joins TRBV5-6 to TRBJ2-7; D remains unclear. V gave up 2 bases and J gave up 6 bases, with 12 bases separating them. The germline V gene encodes CDR1 SGHDT and CDR2 YYEEEE. There are 13 residues in the CDR3. CDR3 region: CASSLDMRSEQYV. CDR3 DNA sequence: TGTGCCAGCAGCTTAGACATGCGTTCCGAGCAGTACGTC.

This clonotype showed up many times. The chain has TRBV6-5 and TRBJ1-1, with a tentative D call TRBD1 (6 bases). The CDR3 loop spans 15 amino acids. V was cut by 2 bases and J by 6 bases, with 16 bases left in between. In germline, CDR1 is MNHEY, CDR2 SVGAGI. The DNA for the CDR3 is TGTGCCAGCAGTTACCCTACAGGGTTGAGATCTGAAGCTTTCTTT. Amino acid sequence: CASSYPTGLRSEAFF.